The 21 T cell receptor beta chains below were found in one sample sequenced in a study of cytomegalovirus exposure and HLA in healthy donors. The primer mix had 60 Vbeta and 13 Jbeta primers. Generated by immunoSEQ multiplex PCR, the TCRdb table keeps only in-frame clones and is missing some. This sample lists 45,000 to 55,000 clones; its ten largest clones have approximately 10%. Sample: PBMCs. The origin of the receptors is a woman aged 45-65 years in good health and CMV-seropositive.

The gene calls are TRBV4-1 and TRBJ1-4; D gene unclear. Germline lookup yields CDR1 MGHRA and CDR2 YSYEKL. The CDR3 has 16 amino acids. Trimming stripped 0 bases from V and 6 bases from J, with 14 bases between. CDR3 loop: CASSQEGHLGYEKLFF. CDR3 nucleotide sequence: TGCGCCAGCAGCCAAGAGGGCCACCTCGGATATGAAAAACTGTTTTTT.

CDR3 in DNA: TGTGCCAGCAGTACTGACGGGAGTGAGACCCAGTACTTC. Translating gives CASSTDGSETQYF. The chain employs TRBV6-6 and TRBJ2-5, with D maybe TRBD2 (6 bases). The CDR3 is 13 amino acids. The V gene lost 5 bases and the J gene lost 5 bases, with 12 bases spanning the gap. CDR1 and CDR2 from the germline V gene are MNHNY and SVGAGI (reference sequence).

The V gene is TRBV10-3, the J gene TRBJ1-1, with D maybe TRBD1 (5 bases). CDR3 length: 18 amino acids. V lost 6 bases, J lost 3 bases, and 26 bases lay in between. From germline, CDR1 is ENHRY and CDR2 SYGVKD. Here the CDR3 DNA reads TGTGCCATCAGGGGTGGAGGAGGGGACCTCAGAGGAGACACTGAAGCTTTCTTT. Residues: CAIRGGGGDLRGDTEAFF.

This sequence joins TRBV29-1 and TRBJ2-7; 9 bases agree with TRBD1. Germline CDR1 SQVTM, CDR2 ANQGSEA. The CDR3 consists of 14 residues. The junction had 9 bases not matched to a gene; V was cut back by 7 bases and J by 2 bases. The CDR3 protein is CSATKGQGTYEQYF. The CDR3 nucleotides are TGCAGCGCAACAAAGGGACAGGGAACCTACGAGCAGTACTTC.

The gene calls are TRBV28 and TRBJ1-3, with TRBD1 matching 8 bases. The V gene end was trimmed by 4 bases and the J gene end by 7 bases; junction bases not matched to a gene: 18. This CDR3 comprises 18 residues. Germline CDR1 and CDR2: MDHEN and SYDVKM. The CDR3 spells CASSSYRTGFYAENTIYF. As DNA, the CDR3 is TGTGCCAGCAGTTCATACAGGACAGGGTTCTATGCCGAGAACACCATATATTTT. The whole variable domain, remainder taken from reference TRBV28 and TRBJ1-3, is DVKVTQSSRYLVKRTGEKVFLECVQDMDHENMFWYRQDPGLGLRLIYFSYDVKMKEKGDIPEGYSVSREKKERFSLILESASTNQTSMYLCASSSYRTGFYAENTIYFGEGSWLTVV.

The chain joins TRBV19 to TRBJ1-3, with 7 bases that match TRBD1. Germline V gene data show CDR1 as LNHDA and CDR2 as SQIVND (reference sequence). J lost 0 bases, V lost 4 bases, and 6 bases had no gene match. This CDR3 comprises 16 residues. The chain's CDR3 is CASSTAGGISGNTIYF. In nucleotides, the CDR3 is TGTGCCAGTAGTACCGCAGGGGGTATCTCTGGAAACACCATATATTTT.

This rearrangement joins TRBV19 to TRBJ2-2; TRBD1 matches 7 bases. The V segment lost 3 bases and the J segment 0 bases; nucleotides outside the gene matches: 1. This CDR3 has 15 amino acids. The germline gives CDR1 LNHDA, CDR2 SQIVND (reference sequence). The CDR3 protein is CASSITGANTGELFF. The CDR3, as DNA: TGTGCCAGTAGTATTACAGGGGCGAACACCGGGGAGCTGTTTTTT.

The chain carries TRBV7-9 and TRBJ2-3; D call uncertain. Germline CDR1 and CDR2: SEHNR and FQNEAQ (reference sequence). The CDR3 has 13 amino acids. V was clipped by 1 base and J by 7 bases, with 9 bases between them. The CDR3 nucleotides read TGTGCCAGCAGCTTAGTAAGGAGCAATACGCAGTATTTT. Translated, it gives CASSLVRSNTQYF.

The CDR3 region has the DNA TGTGCCAGCAGCATGGACAGGGGACGGCCCTACGAGCAGTACTTC. Protein: CASSMDRGRPYEQYF. V gene TRBV6-5 combines with J gene TRBJ2-7; 9 bases are shared with TRBD1. The CDR3 runs to 15 residues. V was pared by 6 bases and J by 2 bases, with 8 bases of the junction left unmatched. The V gene's germline CDR1 is MNHEY and CDR2 SVGAGI.

The chain is built from TRBV27 and TRBJ2-1; TRBD2 aligns across 13 bases. CDR1 MNHEY and CDR2 SMNVEV come from the germline V gene (reference sequence). The CDR3 totals 16 residues. V gave up 2 bases and J gave up 9 bases; unmatched junction bases: 7. CDR3 protein: CASSLLWTSGSGEQFF. CDR3 nucleotide sequence: TGTGCCAGCAGTTTACTATGGACTAGCGGGAGTGGTGAGCAGTTCTTC.

The chain recombines TRBV7-3 with TRBJ2-7; the match to TRBD1 covers 10 bases. Germline V CDR1 and CDR2: SGHTA, FQGTGA. Trimming cost V 4 bases and J 6 bases; bases outside gene matches: 9. The CDR3 has 15 residues. Here the CDR3 reads CASSSAYRTGGEQYF. As DNA, the CDR3 is TGTGCCAGCAGCTCAGCCTATAGGACAGGGGGCGAGCAGTACTTC. The full variable domain, in which reference TRBV7-3 and TRBJ2-7 provide the parts outside the CDR3, is GAGVSQTPSNKVTEKGKYVELRCDPISGHTALYWYRQSLGQGPEFLIYFQGTGAADDSGLPNDRFFAVRPEGSVSTLKIQRTERGDSAVYLCASSSAYRTGGEQYFGPGTRLTVT.

The J gene is TRBJ1-1, the V gene TRBV12-5, with 8 bases identical to TRBD1. The germline gives CDR1 LGHNT, CDR2 FRNRAP. Germline trimming cut 5 bases from V and 4 bases from J; bases unmatched to any gene: 6. This CDR3 has 14 amino acids. This CDR3 is CASGEQGGTTEAFF. CDR3 nucleotide sequence: TGTGCTAGTGGTGAACAGGGGGGGACCACTGAAGCTTTCTTT.

The V gene is TRBV13, the J gene TRBJ2-6, with TRBD1 identical over 8 bases. J lost 2 bases, V lost 4 bases, and 4 bases had no gene match. Germline V lookup: CDR1 PRHDT, CDR2 FYEKMQ (reference sequence). The CDR3 consists of 16 residues. The CDR3 DNA is TGTGCCAGCAGCTACCAGACAGGGGCTGGGGCCAACGTCCTGACTTTC. This codes for CASSYQTGAGANVLTF.

Turning to this clone: An end of the junction does not agree with germline; a read error may underlie this. The J gene is TRBJ2-7, the V gene TRBV5-6; 12 nucleotides align to TRBD2. CDR1 and CDR2 from the germline V gene are SGHDT and YYEEEE. The CDR3 runs 15 residues. This chain's CDR3 is CASNLEGLAGNKQYF. The DNA for the CDR3 is TGTGCCAGCAACTTGGAAGGACTAGCGGGAAATAAGCAGTACTTC.

The genes are TRBV6-5 and TRBJ2-7; D might be TRBD2 (6 bases). This CDR3 has 15 amino acids. Germline V gene sequence: CDR1 MNHEY, CDR2 SVGAGI. Trimming took 8 bases from V and 2 from J, leaving 19 bases between them. CDR3 DNA sequence: TGTGCCAGCCGTCAAGGCGGGGCTTCAGCCTACGAGCAGTACTTC. Translation gives CASRQGGASAYEQYF.

V gene TRBV7-9 combines with J gene TRBJ1-3; D is uncertain. This CDR3 region has 16 residues. CDR1 SEHNR and CDR2 FQNEAQ come from the germline V gene (reference sequence). Trimming removed 5 bases at V and 4 bases at J, with 18 bases between. CDR3: CASSRRGPGSGNTIYF. The DNA for the CDR3 is TGTGCCAGCAGCCGAAGAGGGCCGGGGTCAGGAAACACCATATATTTT.

The chain carries TRBV10-2 and TRBJ2-2, with 11 bases fitting TRBD1. The CDR3 is 15 residues long. The germline CDR1 and CDR2 sequences are WSHSY and SAAADI. Trimming removed 10 bases from V and 0 bases from J; junction bases left unmatched: 4. The CDR3, as DNA: TGCGCCACCAGGACAGGGGGCCCGAACACCGGGGAGCTGTTTTTT. This sequence encodes CATRTGGPNTGELFF.

V usage is TRBV7-2 and J usage is TRBJ2-7, with D tentatively TRBD1 (5 bases). CDR3 length: 13 amino acids. Trimming cost V 0 bases and J 4 bases, with 7 bases left between them. The germline gives CDR1 SGHTA, CDR2 FQGNSA. CDR3 loop: CASSLADKYEQYF. CDR3 nucleotides: TGTGCCAGCAGCTTAGCGGACAAATACGAGCAGTACTTC.

The genes are TRBV10-1 and TRBJ1-1; tentatively, D is TRBD1 (6 bases). CDR3 size: 13 residues. Trimming removed 4 bases at V and 8 bases at J, with 14 bases between. Germline CDR1 and CDR2: WNHNN and SYGVQD (reference sequence). The CDR3 bases are TGCGCCAGCAGTGGGAACAGGGCAGGAGAAGCTTTCTTT. Translated: CASSGNRAGEAFF.

The J gene is TRBJ1-2, the V gene TRBV5-4; D might be TRBD1 (6 bases). V was pared by 4 bases and J by 1 base, with 11 bases between. CDR3 length equals 14 residues. Germline CDR1 reads SGHNT; CDR2 reads YYREEE (reference sequence). This CDR3 is CASSVTQGNYGYTF. The DNA for the CDR3 is TGTGCCAGCAGCGTGACACAGGGTAACTATGGCTACACCTTC.

The chain couples TRBV27 to TRBJ2-7, with a possible D match to TRBD2 (6 bases). Germline-derived CDR1 and CDR2 are MNHEY and SMNVEV (reference sequence). The CDR3 runs 16 residues. With 5 bases removed from V and 0 bases from J, the gap between germline ends came to 17 bases. CDR3 sequence: CASSGGTGKSSYEQYF. The CDR3 DNA reads as TGTGCCAGCAGTGGAGGGACGGGGAAGAGCTCCTACGAGCAGTACTTC.